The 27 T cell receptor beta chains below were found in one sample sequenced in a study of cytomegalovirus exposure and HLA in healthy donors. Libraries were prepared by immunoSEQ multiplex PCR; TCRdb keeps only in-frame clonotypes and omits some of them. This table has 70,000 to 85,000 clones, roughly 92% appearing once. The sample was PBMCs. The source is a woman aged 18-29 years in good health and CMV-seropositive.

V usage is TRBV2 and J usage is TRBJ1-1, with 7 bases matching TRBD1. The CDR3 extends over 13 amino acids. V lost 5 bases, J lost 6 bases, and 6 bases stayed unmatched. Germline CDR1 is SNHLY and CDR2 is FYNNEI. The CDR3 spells CASSPGTVPEAFF. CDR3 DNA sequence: TGTGCCAGCAGTCCGGGGACAGTTCCTGAAGCTTTCTTT.

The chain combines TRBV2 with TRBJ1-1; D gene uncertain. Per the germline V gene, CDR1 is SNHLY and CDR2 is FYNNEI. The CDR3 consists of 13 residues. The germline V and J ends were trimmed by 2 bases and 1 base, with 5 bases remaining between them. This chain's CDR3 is CASSEHTNTEAFF. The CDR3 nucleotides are TGTGCCAGCAGTGAACACACGAACACTGAAGCTTTCTTT.

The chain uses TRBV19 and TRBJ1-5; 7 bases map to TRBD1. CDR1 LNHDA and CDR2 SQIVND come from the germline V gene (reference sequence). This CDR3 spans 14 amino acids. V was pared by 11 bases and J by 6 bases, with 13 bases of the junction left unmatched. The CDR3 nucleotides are TGTGCCGCTTCCGGGACAGTTACGGGTCAGCCCCAGCATTTT. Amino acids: CAASGTVTGQPQHF.

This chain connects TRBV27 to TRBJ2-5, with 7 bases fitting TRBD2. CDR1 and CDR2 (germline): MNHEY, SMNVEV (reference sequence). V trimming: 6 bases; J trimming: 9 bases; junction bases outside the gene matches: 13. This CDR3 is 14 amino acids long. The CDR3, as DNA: TGTGCCAGCAGCATGGGGGGGACCGGGGTAGCCCAGTACTTC. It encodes CASSMGGTGVAQYF.

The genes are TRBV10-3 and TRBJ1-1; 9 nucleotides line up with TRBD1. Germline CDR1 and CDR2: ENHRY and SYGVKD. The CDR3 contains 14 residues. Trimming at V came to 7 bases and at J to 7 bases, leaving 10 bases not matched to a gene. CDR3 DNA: TGTGCCATCAATTCCGGACAGGGGCCCAATGAAGCTTTCTTT. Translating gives CAINSGQGPNEAFF.

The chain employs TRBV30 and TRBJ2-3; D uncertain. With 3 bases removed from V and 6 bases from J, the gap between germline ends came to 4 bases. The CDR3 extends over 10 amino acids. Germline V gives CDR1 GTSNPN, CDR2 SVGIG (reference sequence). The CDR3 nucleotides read TGTGCCTGGAGCGTGGATACGCAGTATTTT. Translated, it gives CAWSVDTQYF. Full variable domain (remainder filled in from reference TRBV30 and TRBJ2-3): SQTIHQWPATLVQPVGSPLSLECTVEGTSNPNLYWYRQAAGRGLQLLFYSVGIGQISSEVPQNLSASRPQDRQFILSSKKLLLSDSGFYLCAWSVDTQYFGPGTRLTVL.

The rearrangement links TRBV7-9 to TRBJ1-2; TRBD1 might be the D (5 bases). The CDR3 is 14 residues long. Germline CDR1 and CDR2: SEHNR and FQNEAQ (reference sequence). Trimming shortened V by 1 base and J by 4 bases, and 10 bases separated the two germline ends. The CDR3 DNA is TGTGCCAGCAGCTTAGTTGGGGGGGGCTATGGCTACACCTTC. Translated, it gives CASSLVGGGYGYTF.

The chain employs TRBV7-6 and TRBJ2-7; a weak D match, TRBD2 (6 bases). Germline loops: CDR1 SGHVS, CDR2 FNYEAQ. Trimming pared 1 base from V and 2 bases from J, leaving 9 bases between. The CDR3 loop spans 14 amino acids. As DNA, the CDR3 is TGTGCCAGCAGCTTAGAGCGGGCTGCCTACGAGCAGTACTTC. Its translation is CASSLERAAYEQYF.

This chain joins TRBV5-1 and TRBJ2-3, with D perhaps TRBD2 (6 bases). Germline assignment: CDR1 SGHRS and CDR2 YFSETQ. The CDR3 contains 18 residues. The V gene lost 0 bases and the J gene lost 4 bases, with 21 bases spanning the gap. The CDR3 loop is CASSLDSGPFLGADTQYF. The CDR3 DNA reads TGCGCCAGCAGCTTGGACAGCGGGCCATTCCTCGGGGCAGATACGCAGTATTTT.

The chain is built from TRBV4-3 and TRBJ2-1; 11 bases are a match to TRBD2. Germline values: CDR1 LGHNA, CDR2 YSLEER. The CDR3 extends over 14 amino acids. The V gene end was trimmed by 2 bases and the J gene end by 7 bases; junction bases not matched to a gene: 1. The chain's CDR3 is CASSQLAGGNEQFF. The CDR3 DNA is TGCGCCAGCAGCCAACTAGCGGGGGGTAATGAGCAGTTCTTC.

The CDR3 region has the DNA TGTGCCAGCAGCTCGTGGACGGAGGATTGGGCGCAAAGCTCCTACGAGCAGTACTTC. It codes for CASSSWTEDWAQSSYEQYF. This sequence joins TRBV11-3 and TRBJ2-7, with D perhaps TRBD2 (5 bases). Germline-derived CDR1 and CDR2 are SGHNT and YENEEA. Trimming left V 4 bases short and J 0 bases short, with 25 bases between. The CDR3 contains 19 residues.

This chain's CDR3 is CASSLGAFGEGGKNIQYF. The DNA for the CDR3 is TGCGCCAGCAGCTTGGGAGCCTTCGGGGAAGGGGGCAAAAACATTCAGTACTTC. The J gene is TRBJ2-4, the V gene TRBV5-1, with D maybe TRBD1 (6 bases). Germline assignment: CDR1 SGHRS and CDR2 YFSETQ. The CDR3 length is 18 residues. The germline V and J ends were trimmed by 0 bases and 3 bases, with 19 bases remaining between them.

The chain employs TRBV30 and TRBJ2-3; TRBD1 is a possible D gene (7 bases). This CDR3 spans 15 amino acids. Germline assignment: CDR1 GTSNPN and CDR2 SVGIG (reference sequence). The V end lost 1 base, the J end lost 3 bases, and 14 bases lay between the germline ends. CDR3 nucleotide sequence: TGTGCCTGGAGTGGATGGAGGGGGCTAACAGATACGCAGTATTTT. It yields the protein CAWSGWRGLTDTQYF.

The CDR3 spells CASSIGQLTNYGYTF. The DNA of the CDR3 is TGTGCCAGTAGTATTGGGCAGCTTACTAACTATGGCTACACCTTC. The chain combines TRBV19 with TRBJ1-2; no definite D call. This CDR3 comprises 15 residues. V lost 3 bases, J lost 0 bases, and 11 bases lay in between. Germline assignment: CDR1 LNHDA and CDR2 SQIVND (reference sequence).

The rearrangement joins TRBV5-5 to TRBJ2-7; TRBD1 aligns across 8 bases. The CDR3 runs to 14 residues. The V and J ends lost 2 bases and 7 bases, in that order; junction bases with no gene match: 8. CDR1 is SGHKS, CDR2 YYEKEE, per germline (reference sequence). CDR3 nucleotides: TGTGCCAGCAGCTTAAACAGGGGGACTGAGGAGCAGTACTTC. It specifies CASSLNRGTEEQYF.

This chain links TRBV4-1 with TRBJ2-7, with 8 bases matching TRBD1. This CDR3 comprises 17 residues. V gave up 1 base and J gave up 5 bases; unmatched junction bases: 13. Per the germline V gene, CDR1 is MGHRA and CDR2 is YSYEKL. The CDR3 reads CASSQVPLLDRADEQYF. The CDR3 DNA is TGCGCCAGCAGCCAAGTCCCCTTACTGGACAGGGCGGACGAGCAGTACTTC.

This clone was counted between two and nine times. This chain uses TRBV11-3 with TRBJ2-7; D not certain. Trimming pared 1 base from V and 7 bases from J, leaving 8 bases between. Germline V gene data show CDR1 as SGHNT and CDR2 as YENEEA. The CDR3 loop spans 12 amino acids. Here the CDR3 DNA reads TGTGCCAGCAGCTTAGGTCTCGGGGAGCAGTACTTC. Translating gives CASSLGLGEQYF. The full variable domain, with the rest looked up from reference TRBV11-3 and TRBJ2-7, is EAGVVQSPRYKIIEKKQPVAFWCNPISGHNTLYWYLQNLGQGPELLIRYENEEAVDDSQLPKDRFSAERLKGVDSTLKIQPAELGDSAVYLCASSLGLGEQYFGPGTRLTVT.

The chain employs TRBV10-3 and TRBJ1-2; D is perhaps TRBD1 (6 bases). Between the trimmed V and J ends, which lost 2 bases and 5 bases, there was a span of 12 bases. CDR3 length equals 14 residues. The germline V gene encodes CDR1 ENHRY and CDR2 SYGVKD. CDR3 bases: TGTGCCATCAGTGAGGATACAGGGAATTATGGCTACACCTTC. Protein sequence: CAISEDTGNYGYTF.

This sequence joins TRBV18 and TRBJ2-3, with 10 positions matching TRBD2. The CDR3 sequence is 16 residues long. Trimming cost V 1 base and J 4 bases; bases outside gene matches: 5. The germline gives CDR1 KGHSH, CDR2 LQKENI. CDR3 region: CASSPHVAGGPDTQYF. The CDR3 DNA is TGTGCCAGCTCACCACATGTAGCGGGGGGCCCAGATACGCAGTATTTT. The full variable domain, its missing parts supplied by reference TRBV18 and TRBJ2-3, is NAGVMQNPRHLVRRRGQEARLRCSPMKGHSHVYWYRQLPEEGLKFMVYLQKENIIDESGMPKERFSAEFPKEGPSILRIQQVVRGDSAAYFCASSPHVAGGPDTQYFGPGTRLTVL.

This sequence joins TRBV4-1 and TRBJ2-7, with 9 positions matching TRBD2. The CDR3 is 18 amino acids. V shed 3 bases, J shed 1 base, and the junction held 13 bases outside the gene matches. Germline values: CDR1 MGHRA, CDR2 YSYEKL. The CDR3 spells CASSHPRGGLANSYEQYF. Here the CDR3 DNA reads TGCGCCAGCAGCCACCCGAGGGGAGGACTAGCGAATTCCTACGAGCAGTACTTC.

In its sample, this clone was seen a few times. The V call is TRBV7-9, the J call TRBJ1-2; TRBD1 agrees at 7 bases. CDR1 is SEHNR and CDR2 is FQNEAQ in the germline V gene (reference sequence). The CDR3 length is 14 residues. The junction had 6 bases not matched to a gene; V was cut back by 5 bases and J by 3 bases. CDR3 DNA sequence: TGTGCCAGCAGCGTATCCGGGACAGACTATGGCTACACCTTC. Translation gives CASSVSGTDYGYTF.

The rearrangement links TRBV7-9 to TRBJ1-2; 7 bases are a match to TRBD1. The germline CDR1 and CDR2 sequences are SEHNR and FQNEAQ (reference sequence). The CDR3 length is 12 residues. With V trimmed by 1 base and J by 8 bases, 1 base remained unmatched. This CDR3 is CASSLEGGGYTF. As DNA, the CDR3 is TGTGCCAGCAGCTTAGAAGGGGGCGGCTACACCTTC. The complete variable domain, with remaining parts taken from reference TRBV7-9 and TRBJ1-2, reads DTGVSQNPRHKITKRGQNVTFRCDPISEHNRLYWYRQTLGQGPEFLTYFQNEAQLEKSRLLSDRFSAERPKGSFSTLEIQRTEQGDSAMYLCASSLEGGGYTFGSGTRLTVV.

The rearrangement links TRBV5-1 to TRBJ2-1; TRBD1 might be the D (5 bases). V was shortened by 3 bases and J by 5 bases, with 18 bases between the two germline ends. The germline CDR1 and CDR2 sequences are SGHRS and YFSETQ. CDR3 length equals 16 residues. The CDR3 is CASSWGTWSGNNEQFF. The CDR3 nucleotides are TGCGCCAGCAGCTGGGGCACGTGGTCTGGGAACAATGAGCAGTTCTTC. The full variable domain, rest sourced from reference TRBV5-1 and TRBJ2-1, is KAGVTQTPRYLIKTRGQQVTLSCSPISGHRSVSWYQQTPGQGLQFLFEYFSETQRNKGNFPGRFSGRQFSNSRSEMNVSTLELGDSALYLCASSWGTWSGNNEQFFGPGTRLTVL.

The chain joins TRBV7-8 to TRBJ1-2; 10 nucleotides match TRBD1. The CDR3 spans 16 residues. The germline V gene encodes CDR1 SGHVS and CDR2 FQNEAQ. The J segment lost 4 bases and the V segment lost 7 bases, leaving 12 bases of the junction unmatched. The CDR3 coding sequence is TGTGCCAGCAACCGGGGGGGGACAGGGGTTAGCTATGGCTACACCTTC. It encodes CASNRGGTGVSYGYTF.

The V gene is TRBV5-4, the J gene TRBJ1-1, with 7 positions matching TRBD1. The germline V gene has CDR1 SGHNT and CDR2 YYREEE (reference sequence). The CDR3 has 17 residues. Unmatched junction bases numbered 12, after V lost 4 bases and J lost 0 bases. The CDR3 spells CASSPPRGTDMNTEAFF. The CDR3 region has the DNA TGTGCCAGCAGCCCCCCCCGGGGGACAGACATGAACACTGAAGCTTTCTTT.

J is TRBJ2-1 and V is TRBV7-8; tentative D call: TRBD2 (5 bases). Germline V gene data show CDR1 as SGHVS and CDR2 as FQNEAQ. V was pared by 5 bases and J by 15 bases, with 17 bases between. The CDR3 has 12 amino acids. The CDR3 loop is CASSHDGETRFF. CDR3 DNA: TGTGCCAGCAGCCACGACGGGGAAACGCGGTTCTTC.

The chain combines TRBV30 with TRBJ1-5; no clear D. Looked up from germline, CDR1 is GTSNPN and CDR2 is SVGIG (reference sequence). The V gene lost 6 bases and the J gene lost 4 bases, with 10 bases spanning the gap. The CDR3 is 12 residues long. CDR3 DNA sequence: TGTGCCTGCCAAAAAGCGAATCAGCCCCAGCATTTT. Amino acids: CACQKANQPQHF. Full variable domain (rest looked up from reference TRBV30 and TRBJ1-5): SQTIHQWPATLVQPVGSPLSLECTVEGTSNPNLYWYRQAAGRGLQLLFYSVGIGQISSEVPQNLSASRPQDRQFILSSKKLLLSDSGFYLCACQKANQPQHFGDGTRLSIL.